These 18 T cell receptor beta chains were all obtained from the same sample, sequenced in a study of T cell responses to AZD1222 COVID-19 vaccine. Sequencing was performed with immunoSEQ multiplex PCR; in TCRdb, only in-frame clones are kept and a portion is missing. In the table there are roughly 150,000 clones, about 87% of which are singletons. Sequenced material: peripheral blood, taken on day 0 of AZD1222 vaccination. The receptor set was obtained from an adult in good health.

CDR3 DNA sequence: TGCGCCAGCAGCCAAGAGGGCGGCGGGGAGCTGTTTTTT. The encoded protein is CASSQEGGGELFF. The chain combines TRBV4-3 with TRBJ2-2; D gene ambiguous. The CDR3 sequence is 13 residues long. Trimming cost V 0 bases and J 7 bases, with 6 bases left between them. Germline values: CDR1 LGHNA, CDR2 YSLEER.

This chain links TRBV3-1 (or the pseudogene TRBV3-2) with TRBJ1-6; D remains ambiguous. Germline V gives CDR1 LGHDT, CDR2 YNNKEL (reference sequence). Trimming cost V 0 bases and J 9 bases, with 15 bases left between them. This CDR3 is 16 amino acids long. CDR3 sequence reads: CASSQDKSPMGSPLHF. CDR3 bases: TGTGCCAGCAGCCAAGACAAATCCCCTATGGGTTCACCCCTCCACTTT.

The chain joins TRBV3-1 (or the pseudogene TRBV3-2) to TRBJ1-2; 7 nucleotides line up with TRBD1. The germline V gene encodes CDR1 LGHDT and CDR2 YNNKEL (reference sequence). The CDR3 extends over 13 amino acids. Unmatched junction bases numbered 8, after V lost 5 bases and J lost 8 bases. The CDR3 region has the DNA TGTGCCAGCAGCGCCGGGACAGCGGGGGGCTACACCTTC. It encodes CASSAGTAGGYTF.

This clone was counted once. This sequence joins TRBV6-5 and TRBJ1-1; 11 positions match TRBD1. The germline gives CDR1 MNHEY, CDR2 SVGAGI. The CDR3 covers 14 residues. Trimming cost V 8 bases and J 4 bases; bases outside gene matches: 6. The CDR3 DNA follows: TGTGCCAGCCGTCAGGACAGGGGGCCCACTGAAGCTTTCTTT. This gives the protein CASRQDRGPTEAFF.

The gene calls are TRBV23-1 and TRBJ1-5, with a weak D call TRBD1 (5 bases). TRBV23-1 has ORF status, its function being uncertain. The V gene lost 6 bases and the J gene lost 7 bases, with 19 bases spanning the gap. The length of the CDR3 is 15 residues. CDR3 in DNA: TGCGCCAGCAGCCCTTCGGGGCGGGGAATACAGCCCCAGCATTTT. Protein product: CASSPSGRGIQPQHF.

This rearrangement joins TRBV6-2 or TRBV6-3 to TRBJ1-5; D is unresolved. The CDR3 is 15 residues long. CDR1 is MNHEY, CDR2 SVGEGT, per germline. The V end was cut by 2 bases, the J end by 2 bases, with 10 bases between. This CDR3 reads CASSYDRIGNQPQHF. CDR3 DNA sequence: TGTGCCAGCAGTTACGATCGGATAGGCAATCAGCCCCAGCATTTT.

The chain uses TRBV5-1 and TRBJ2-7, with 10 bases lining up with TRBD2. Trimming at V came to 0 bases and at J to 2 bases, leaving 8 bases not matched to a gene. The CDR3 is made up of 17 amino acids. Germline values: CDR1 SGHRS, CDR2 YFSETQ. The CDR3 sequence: CASSLALAGGLAYEQYF. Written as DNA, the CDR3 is TGCGCCAGCAGCTTGGCGTTAGCGGGAGGCCTTGCCTACGAGCAGTACTTC. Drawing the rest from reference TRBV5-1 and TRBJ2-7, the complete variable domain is KAGVTQTPRYLIKTRGQQVTLSCSPISGHRSVSWYQQTPGQGLQFLFEYFSETQRNKGNFPGRFSGRQFSNSRSEMNVSTLELGDSALYLCASSLALAGGLAYEQYFGPGTRLTVT.

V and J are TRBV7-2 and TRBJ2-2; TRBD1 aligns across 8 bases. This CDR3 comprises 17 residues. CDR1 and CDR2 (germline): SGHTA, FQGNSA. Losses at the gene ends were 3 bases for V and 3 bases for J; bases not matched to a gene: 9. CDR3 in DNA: TGTGCCAGCAGCTTTGGTCCAGGGGGCGCTTACACCGGGGAGCTGTTTTTT. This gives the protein CASSFGPGGAYTGELFF.

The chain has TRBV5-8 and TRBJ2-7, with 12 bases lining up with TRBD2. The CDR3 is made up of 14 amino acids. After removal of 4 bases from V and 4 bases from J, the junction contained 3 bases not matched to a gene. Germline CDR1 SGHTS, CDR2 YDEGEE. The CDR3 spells CASSILAGGYEQYF. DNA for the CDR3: TGTGCCAGCAGCATACTAGCGGGAGGTTACGAGCAGTACTTC.

The CDR3 reads CASSYSGRARQETQYF. The CDR3 DNA follows: TGTGCCAGCAGTTACTCTGGCAGGGCCCGACAAGAGACCCAGTACTTC. This chain joins TRBV6-5 and TRBJ2-5; a weak D match, TRBD1 (5 bases). The germline CDR1 and CDR2 sequences are MNHEY and SVGAGI. Trimming took off 0 bases at V and 2 bases at J, with 13 bases between the two ends. CDR3 size: 16 residues.

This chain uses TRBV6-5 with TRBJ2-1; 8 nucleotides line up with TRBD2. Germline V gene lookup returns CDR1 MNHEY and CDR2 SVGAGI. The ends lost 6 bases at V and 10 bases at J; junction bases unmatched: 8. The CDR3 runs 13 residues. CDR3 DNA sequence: TGTGCCAGCAGGAGTGGCGGGGGGCGGGAGCAGTTCTTC. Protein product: CASRSGGGREQFF.

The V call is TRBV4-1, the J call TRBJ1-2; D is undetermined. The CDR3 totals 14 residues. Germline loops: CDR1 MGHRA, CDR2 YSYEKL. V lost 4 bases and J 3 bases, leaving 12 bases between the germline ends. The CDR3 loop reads CASSPRESYYGYTF. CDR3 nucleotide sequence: TGCGCCAGCAGCCCCCGGGAAAGCTACTATGGCTACACCTTC.

The CDR3 loop reads CASSRQGPNEKLFF. The CDR3 coding sequence is TGTGCCAGTAGCCGCCAGGGGCCTAATGAAAAACTGTTTTTT. The chain employs TRBV19 and TRBJ1-4, with a weak D call TRBD1 (6 bases). This CDR3 contains 14 residues. V dropped 6 bases and J dropped 3 bases, with 11 bases sitting between them. The V gene's germline CDR1 is LNHDA and CDR2 SQIVND (reference sequence). The whole variable domain, remainder taken from reference TRBV19 and TRBJ1-4, is DGGITQSPKYLFRKEGQNVTLSCEQNLNHDAMYWYRQDPGQGLRLIYYSQIVNDFQKGDIAEGYSVSREKKESFPLTVTSAQKNPTAFYLCASSRQGPNEKLFFGSGTQLSVL.

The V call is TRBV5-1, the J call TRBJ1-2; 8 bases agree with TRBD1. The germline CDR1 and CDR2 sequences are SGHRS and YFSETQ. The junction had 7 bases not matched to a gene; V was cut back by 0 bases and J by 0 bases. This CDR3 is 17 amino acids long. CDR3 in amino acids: CASSLGAQGASNYGYTF. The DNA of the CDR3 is TGCGCCAGCAGCTTGGGGGCGCAGGGGGCATCTAACTATGGCTACACCTTC.

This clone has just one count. CDR3 nucleotides: TGTGCCATCAGAGAAGGGACAGCGAGCAATCAGCCCCAGCATTTT. This encodes CAIREGTASNQPQHF. The V and J genes are TRBV10-3 and TRBJ1-5; 7 nucleotides agree with TRBD1. V trimming: 6 bases; J trimming: 1 base; junction bases outside the gene matches: 6. The germline gives CDR1 ENHRY, CDR2 SYGVKD. This CDR3 spans 15 amino acids.

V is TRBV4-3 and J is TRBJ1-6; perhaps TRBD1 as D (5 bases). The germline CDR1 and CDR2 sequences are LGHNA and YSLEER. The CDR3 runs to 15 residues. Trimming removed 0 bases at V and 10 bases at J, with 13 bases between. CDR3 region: CASSQDRRGGSPLHF. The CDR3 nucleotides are TGCGCCAGCAGCCAAGATAGGCGTGGGGGATCACCCCTCCACTTT.

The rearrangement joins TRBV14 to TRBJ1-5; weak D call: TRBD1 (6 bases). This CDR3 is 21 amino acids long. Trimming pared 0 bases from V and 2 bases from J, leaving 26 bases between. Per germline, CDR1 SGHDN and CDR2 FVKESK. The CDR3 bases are TGTGCCAGCAGCCAAGAGGGGGGAGGGCCGTGGTGGACAGTCGGCAATCAGCCCCAGCATTTT. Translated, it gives CASSQEGGGPWWTVGNQPQHF.

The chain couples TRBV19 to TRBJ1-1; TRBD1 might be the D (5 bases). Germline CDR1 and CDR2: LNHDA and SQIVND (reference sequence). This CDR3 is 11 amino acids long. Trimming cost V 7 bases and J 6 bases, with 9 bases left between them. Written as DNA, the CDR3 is TGTGCCAGTACGTTGGGGGCTGAAGCTTTCTTT. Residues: CASTLGAEAFF.